The 9 T cell receptor beta chains listed next were all sequenced from one sample in a study of Ad26.COV2.S vaccination and SARS-CoV-2 variants. Method: immunoSEQ multiplex PCR; TCRdb's copy keeps in-frame clones and lacks some. The data contain approximately 410,000 clones, approximately 90% of them singletons. Treatment defined: roughly 18 received Ad26.COV2.S at low or high dose, single or two shots; roughly 5 received placebo; per-sample allocation not given. The investigators took samples on day 63 after the first vaccine or placebo injection. This specimen was peripheral blood, taken in a trial of Ad26.COV2.S vaccine versus placebo. These receptors were obtained from a person between 18 and 59 years old who received the Ad26.COV2.S COVID-19 vaccine or a placebo.

The chain has TRBV12-3 or TRBV12-4 and TRBJ2-1; unclear D gene. V lost 2 bases and J lost 9, with 8 bases in between. There are 12 residues in the CDR3. The CDR3, as DNA: TGTGCCAGCAGTTTATACGGGTCTGAGCAGTTCTTC. Amino acids: CASSLYGSEQFF.

This sequence joins TRBV5-6 and TRBJ2-1, with 9 bases fitting TRBD1. The J segment lost 9 bases and the V segment lost 3 bases, leaving 13 bases of the junction unmatched. Looked up from germline, CDR1 is SGHDT and CDR2 is YYEEEE. The CDR3 has 16 residues. CDR3 sequence (DNA): TGTGCCAGCAGCTGGGGACCGGGACAGGGTATTACTGAGCAGTTCTTC. It encodes CASSWGPGQGITEQFF.

The J gene is TRBJ2-3, the V gene TRBV3-1 (or the pseudogene TRBV3-2), with D perhaps given as TRBD1 or TRBD2 (5 bases each). The V gene's germline CDR1 is LGHDT and CDR2 YNNKEL (reference sequence). Trimming removed 1 base from V and 10 bases from J, with 18 bases in between. The CDR3 has 15 amino acids. This chain's CDR3 is CASSQASRGGASQYF. In nucleotides, the CDR3 is TGTGCCAGCAGCCAAGCCTCGAGGGGCGGTGCGTCGCAGTATTTT.

The V and J genes are TRBV7-2 and TRBJ1-4; D remains unclear. Germline CDR1 reads SGHTA; CDR2 reads FQGNSA. Trimming pared 1 base from V and 2 bases from J, leaving 8 bases between. The CDR3 has 15 amino acids. CDR3 coding DNA: TGTGCCAGCAGCTTAGTTGTAGCTACTAATGAAAAACTGTTTTTT. Translation gives CASSLVVATNEKLFF.

The chain carries TRBV9 and TRBJ2-3, with D unclear. The V end was cut by 4 bases, the J end by 0 bases, with 6 bases between. CDR1 and CDR2 (germline): SGDLS, YYNGEE. The CDR3 contains 13 residues. As DNA, the CDR3 is TGTGCCAGCAGCTCCCAGAGCACAGATACGCAGTATTTT. It codes for CASSSQSTDTQYF.

The chain employs TRBV7-2 and TRBJ1-4, with TRBD1 as a possible D gene (6 bases). The germline V gene encodes CDR1 SGHTA and CDR2 FQGNSA. The CDR3 contains 15 residues. V was pared by 1 base and J by 4 bases, with 10 bases between. The CDR3 region is CASSLEGGFNEKLFF. CDR3 DNA: TGTGCCAGCAGCTTAGAGGGGGGCTTTAATGAAAAACTGTTTTTT.

This sequence joins TRBV28 and TRBJ2-4, with D perhaps matching TRBD1 (5 bases). V dropped 5 bases and J dropped 6 bases, with 20 bases sitting between them. Germline CDR1 is MDHEN and CDR2 is SYDVKM. The CDR3 sequence is 16 residues long. Here the CDR3 DNA reads TGTGCCAGCAGTCCCAGGGCCAAAGGGCTTGGAAACATTCAGTACTTC. The encoded protein is CASSPRAKGLGNIQYF.

V usage is TRBV7-3 and J usage is TRBJ2-3, with 7 bases aligning to TRBD1. Trimming at V came to 5 bases and at J to 0 bases, leaving 5 bases not matched to a gene. The CDR3 runs 15 residues. CDR1 is SGHTA, CDR2 FQGTGA, per germline. The CDR3 here is CASSPRQGSTDTQYF. The CDR3 coding sequence is TGTGCCAGCAGCCCAAGACAGGGAAGCACAGATACGCAGTATTTT.

V and J are TRBV6-4 and TRBJ1-5; D is possibly TRBD1 (6 bases). This CDR3 spans 18 amino acids. V shed 11 bases and J shed 4 bases, with 30 bases lying between them. Germline CDR1 is MRHNA and CDR2 is SNTAGT. This CDR3 reads CAWKGGRRIRRLNQPQHF. CDR3 coding DNA: TGTGCCTGGAAAGGGGGAAGGCGGATCCGGCGCCTGAATCAGCCCCAGCATTTT.